Listed below are T cell receptor beta chains from one sample, sequenced in a study of vaccination effects on CD4 cells after COVID-19. Clones were read by immunoSEQ multiplex PCR, and TCRdb kept only the in-frame ones, dropping some. Altogether roughly 71,000 clones are present, about 86% being singletons, with the ten largest covering roughly 1.2%. Antigens for these TCRs are unknown. The sequencing here drew on CD4+ T cells from PBMCs cultured with HCoV-229E spike peptides, taken after COVID-19 vaccination. These receptors originate from a human donor who received a COVID-19 vaccine. The conserved cysteine and the conserved F or W are not part of the CDR3 here. D genes are given only for firm matches. Clone size is stated in some rows and not others, as once, few, many or a class when expanded.

J: TRBJ1-1
length: 14
V: TRBV6-2/TRBV6-3
size: few
D: .
CDR3: ASSYWVGESSTEAF

J: TRBJ1-5
length: 13
V: TRBV5-8
size: .
D: .
CDR3: ASSVNQDRNQPQH

J: TRBJ1-4
length: 13
V: TRBV5-1
size: .
D: .
CDR3: ASSLVTGGNEKLF

J: TRBJ2-5
length: 17
V: TRBV3-1/TRBV3-2
size: .
D: TRBD2
CDR3: ASSRNLAGAANPGETQY

J: TRBJ2-3
length: 14
V: TRBV19
size: .
D: TRBD2
CDR3: ASSIWLAASTDTQY

J: TRBJ2-2
length: 13
V: TRBV2
size: .
D: .
CDR3: ASSDHTWNTGELF

J: TRBJ2-3
length: 12
V: TRBV6-5
size: .
D: .
CDR3: ASSSGQPTDTQY

J: TRBJ1-5
length: 15
V: TRBV6-7
size: .
D: .
CDR3: ASSYSLGRGAHQPQH

J: TRBJ1-6
length: 14
V: TRBV19
size: .
D: TRBD1
CDR3: ASSPRDRGLVSPLH

J: TRBJ2-5
length: 14
V: TRBV28
size: .
D: .
CDR3: ASSTPTGRGQQTQY

J: TRBJ2-3
length: 14
V: TRBV5-1
size: once
D: TRBD2
CDR3: ASSQRAGGVRDTQY

J: TRBJ1-6
length: 12
V: TRBV30
size: few
D: TRBD1
CDR3: AGYRGLRNSPLH

J: TRBJ1-1
length: 11
V: TRBV7-3
size: .
D: .
CDR3: ASSSTGFTEAF

J: TRBJ1-2
length: 13
V: TRBV24-1
size: few
D: .
CDR3: ATSARSGADYGYT

J: TRBJ1-5
length: 12
V: TRBV6-1
size: .
D: TRBD1
CDR3: ASSEPGGNQPQH

J: TRBJ1-4
length: 15
V: TRBV9
size: .
D: TRBD1
CDR3: ASSERTGGETNEKLF

J: TRBJ1-1
length: 12
V: TRBV6-5
size: .
D: .
CDR3: ASSLSWGSTEAF

J: TRBJ2-2
length: 13
V: TRBV6-5
size: .
D: .
CDR3: ASIRTRTDSGELF

J: TRBJ2-5
length: 12
V: TRBV18
size: .
D: .
CDR3: ASSPLRGRETQY

J: TRBJ2-1
length: 12
V: TRBV7-3
size: .
D: TRBD2
CDR3: ASSLGLDVSEQF

J: TRBJ2-2
length: 14
V: TRBV5-1
size: .
D: .
CDR3: ASSLTRDWNTGELF

J: TRBJ2-4
length: 11
V: TRBV24-1
size: .
D: .
CDR3: ATSDRIANIQY

J: TRBJ1-2
length: 12
V: TRBV5-1
size: .
D: .
CDR3: ASSDPPAGEGYT

J: TRBJ1-5
length: 12
V: TRBV4-3
size: .
D: .
CDR3: ASSQDRGTGPQH

J: TRBJ1-2
length: 12
V: TRBV6-6
size: once
D: TRBD1
CDR3: ASSSRQGIRGYT

J: TRBJ2-3
length: 12
V: TRBV9
size: .
D: .
CDR3: ASSVGGLGDTQY

J: TRBJ1-2
length: 12
V: TRBV18
size: few
D: .
CDR3: ASSPPEVNYGYT

J: TRBJ1-1
length: 12
V: TRBV3-1/TRBV3-2
size: .
D: TRBD1
CDR3: ASSPDRGGTEAF

J: TRBJ2-6
length: 13
V: TRBV19
size: once
D: .
CDR3: ATGGGSSGANVLT

J: TRBJ2-2
length: 11
V: TRBV6-4
size: .
D: .
CDR3: ASSDRNTGELF

J: TRBJ1-1
length: 11
V: TRBV10-1
size: .
D: .
CDR3: ASSEDRYTEAF

J: TRBJ2-3
length: 10
V: TRBV5-1
size: .
D: .
CDR3: ASSLAVDTQY

J: TRBJ2-5
length: 13
V: TRBV4-3
size: once
D: TRBD1
CDR3: ASSQGDRDQETQY

J: TRBJ2-5
length: 13
V: TRBV5-1
size: once
D: TRBD1
CDR3: ASSKQGTIQETQY

J: TRBJ2-1
length: 14
V: TRBV24-1
size: .
D: TRBD1
CDR3: ATSDRGQGTFDEQF

J: TRBJ2-5
length: 18
V: TRBV19
size: .
D: TRBD2
CDR3: ASSMGSGTSGGFFWKTQY

J: TRBJ1-4
length: 11
V: TRBV30
size: .
D: TRBD1
CDR3: ACPGQGNEKLF

J: TRBJ1-2
length: 11
V: TRBV6-6
size: .
D: .
CDR3: ASSYTGEYGYT